Listed below are T cell receptor beta chains from one sample, sequenced in a study of cytomegalovirus exposure and HLA in healthy donors. Assay used: immunoSEQ multiplex PCR; TCRdb lists only in-frame clones, some missing. The top ten clones hold approximately 11% of a sample with 60,000 or so clones, 65% to 90% of them seen once. The sequenced material came from PBMCs. These receptors all stem from a female donor in good health and CMV-seronegative. The CDR3 runs from the conserved cysteine through the conserved F or W. D genes are given only for firm matches. Size is stated for part of the rows, as once, few or many counts, or as a class when the clone is expanded.

V: TRBV7-6
J: TRBJ2-1
size: NA
D: TRBD2
DNA: TGTGCCAGCAGCTCCGGGGGGACGGGGGTACCCTACAATGAGCAGTTCTTC
CDR3: CASSSGGTGVPYNEQFF

V: TRBV11-2
J: TRBJ2-5
size: NA
D: TRBD2
DNA: TGTGCCAGCAGCTTAGGGGGGGGAGAGACCCAGTACTTC
CDR3: CASSLGGGETQYF

V: TRBV11-1
J: TRBJ2-7
size: NA
D: TRBD1
DNA: TGTGCCAGCAGTCGGGCCGGGACAGATGCTTACGAGCAGTACTTC
CDR3: CASSRAGTDAYEQYF

V: TRBV5-5
J: TRBJ1-5
size: few
D: NA
DNA: TGTGCCAGCAGCCCACAAGGGGACCAGGGGTCGCCCCAGCATTTT
CDR3: CASSPQGDQGSPQHF

V: TRBV11-2
J: TRBJ1-5
size: NA
D: NA
DNA: TGTGCCAGCAGCCCAACAGGGATCAATCAGCCCCAGCATTTT
CDR3: CASSPTGINQPQHF

V: TRBV11-3
J: TRBJ2-1
size: medium-sized
D: NA
DNA: TGTGCCAGCAGCTTAGATCAAGGAGGCAGTCGAAGTTACAATGAGCAGTTCTTC
CDR3: CASSLDQGGSRSYNEQFF

V: TRBV6-5
J: TRBJ1-5
size: NA
D: NA
DNA: TGTGCCAGCAGTTACACCTCAGGGTCCGGAGATCAGCCCCAGCATTTT
CDR3: CASSYTSGSGDQPQHF

V: TRBV5-1
J: TRBJ2-6
size: once
D: TRBD1
DNA: TGCGCCAGCAGCTTGGGGGGGACAGGGGGCTTGACTGGGGCCAACGTCCTGACTTTC
CDR3: CASSLGGTGGLTGANVLTF

V: TRBV7-3
J: TRBJ2-1
size: NA
D: NA
DNA: TGTGCCAGCAGCCCTACTGGACAGATGTACAATGAGCAGTTCTTC
CDR3: CASSPTGQMYNEQFF

V: TRBV7-9
J: TRBJ2-7
size: NA
D: TRBD2
DNA: TGTGCCAGCAGCCCCAGCGGGACGGTTTACGAGCAGTACTTC
CDR3: CASSPSGTVYEQYF

V: TRBV7-6
J: TRBJ2-5
size: few
D: TRBD2
DNA: TGTGCCAGCAGCTCCCGACTAGCGGGAGGGGAGACCCAGTACTTC
CDR3: CASSSRLAGGETQYF

V: TRBV28
J: TRBJ1-1
size: NA
D: NA
DNA: TGTGCCAGCAGTCCCCGGACCAGGACAAAGCGGGACACTGAAGCTTTCTTT
CDR3: CASSPRTRTKRDTEAFF

V: TRBV27
J: TRBJ1-6
size: once
D: TRBD1
DNA: TGTGCCAGCAGTTTAGGGCAGGGGGTATCACCCCTCCACTTT
CDR3: CASSLGQGVSPLHF

V: TRBV7-2
J: TRBJ1-1
size: NA
D: NA
DNA: TGTGCCAGCAGCTTAGAAGAGAGGACTGAAGCTTTCTTT
CDR3: CASSLEERTEAFF

V: TRBV9
J: TRBJ2-5
size: NA
D: TRBD1
DNA: TGTGCCAGCAGCGCCCGGACAGGGGGCTCCCTGGGGGAGCAGTACTTC
CDR3: CASSARTGGSLGEQYF

V: TRBV7-2
J: TRBJ2-1
size: once
D: NA
DNA: TGTGCCAGCAGCTTAGATTTAGGACTTTACAATGAGCAGTTCTTC
CDR3: CASSLDLGLYNEQFF

V: TRBV29-1
J: TRBJ2-7
size: NA
D: NA
DNA: TGCAGCGTTGTAGAACAGGGCCCCTACGAGCAGTACTTC
CDR3: CSVVEQGPYEQYF

V: TRBV15
J: TRBJ2-2
size: once
D: NA
DNA: TGTGCCACCAGCAGAGATGTGGGGGGAAACACCGGGGAGCTGTTTTTT
CDR3: CATSRDVGGNTGELFF

V: TRBV28
J: TRBJ2-4
size: once
D: NA
DNA: TGTGCCAGCAGTCCTCTGGGGGGGCGGAGAAACATTCAGTACTTC
CDR3: CASSPLGGRRNIQYF

V: TRBV6-5
J: TRBJ2-5
size: once
D: NA
DNA: TGTGCCAGCAGTTACTTCGGACATGAGAATCAGTACTTC
CDR3: CASSYFGHENQYF

V: TRBV9
J: TRBJ2-1
size: NA
D: TRBD2
DNA: TGTGCCAGCAGCGCGACTAGCGGGGAGAATGAGCAGTTCTTC
CDR3: CASSATSGENEQFF

V: TRBV27
J: TRBJ2-6
size: NA
D: TRBD2
DNA: TGTGCCAGCAGTTTAACTAGCGGGGGGATTGGGGCCAACGTCCTGACTTTC
CDR3: CASSLTSGGIGANVLTF

V: TRBV14
J: TRBJ1-2
size: NA
D: TRBD1
DNA: TGTGCCAGCAGCCAAGAGTGGACAGGGGCCTATGGCTACACCTTC
CDR3: CASSQEWTGAYGYTF

V: TRBV6-1
J: TRBJ1-1
size: NA
D: NA
DNA: TGTGCCAGCAGTGAATATCGGACAGTGAACACTGAAGCTTTCTTT
CDR3: CASSEYRTVNTEAFF

V: TRBV27
J: TRBJ2-4
size: NA
D: NA
DNA: TGTGCCAGCAGTCCGGAGGCGGGAGCCAAAAACATTCAGTACTTC
CDR3: CASSPEAGAKNIQYF

V: TRBV19
J: TRBJ2-5
size: once
D: TRBD1
DNA: TGTGCCAGTAGTAAGGACAGGGGGCGGGAGACCCAGTACTTC
CDR3: CASSKDRGRETQYF

V: TRBV4-1
J: TRBJ2-3
size: once
D: NA
DNA: TGCGCCAGCGGGACTTACACAGATACGCAGTATTTT
CDR3: CASGTYTDTQYF

V: TRBV28
J: TRBJ2-1
size: NA
D: TRBD2
DNA: TGTGCCAGCAGCTTTCCGGGACTAGCGGGAGAGGGCTACAATGAGCAGTTCTTC
CDR3: CASSFPGLAGEGYNEQFF

V: TRBV7-3
J: TRBJ2-2
size: NA
D: NA
DNA: TGTGCCAGCAGCTACCCCCCCCCTCTAGCTAGCACCGGGGAGCTGTTTTTT
CDR3: CASSYPPPLASTGELFF

V: TRBV18
J: TRBJ2-7
size: NA
D: NA
DNA: TGTGCCAGCTCACCCCCCGGGACATTCTACGAGCAGTACTTC
CDR3: CASSPPGTFYEQYF

V: TRBV5-5
J: TRBJ1-2
size: NA
D: TRBD1
DNA: TGTGCCAGCAGCGGGACAGGGGACCCCTATGGCTACACCTTC
CDR3: CASSGTGDPYGYTF

V: TRBV18
J: TRBJ2-7
size: NA
D: NA
DNA: TGTGCCAGCTCACCGGGCGCGAACTACGAGCAGTACTTC
CDR3: CASSPGANYEQYF

V: TRBV7-3
J: TRBJ1-1
size: NA
D: TRBD1
DNA: TGTGCCAGCAGCTTAGGGACAGAGAGTACTGAAGCTTTCTTT
CDR3: CASSLGTESTEAFF

V: TRBV7-9
J: TRBJ2-7
size: NA
D: TRBD2
DNA: TGTGCCAGCAGCTGGGGACTAGCGTACGAGCAGTACTTC
CDR3: CASSWGLAYEQYF

V: TRBV18
J: TRBJ2-1
size: NA
D: NA
DNA: TGTGCCAGCTCACCAAACCTTGGACAGCCCAATGAGCAGTTCTTC
CDR3: CASSPNLGQPNEQFF

V: TRBV18
J: TRBJ2-5
size: NA
D: NA
DNA: TGTGCCAGCTCACTCCTGAATGCGGGAGAGACCCAGTACTTC
CDR3: CASSLLNAGETQYF

V: TRBV5-8
J: TRBJ2-3
size: NA
D: NA
DNA: TGTGCCAGCAGCTTATTAATCACGGGGGGCAAGCACGCGGATACGCAGTATTTT
CDR3: CASSLLITGGKHADTQYF

V: TRBV2
J: TRBJ2-1
size: NA
D: TRBD2
DNA: TGTGCCAGCAGTGTGGGCAGGGAGTTAGCGGGCTACAATGAGCAGTTCTTC
CDR3: CASSVGRELAGYNEQFF

V: TRBV9
J: TRBJ1-1
size: NA
D: NA
DNA: TGTGCCAGCAGCGTAGGGGGGGGCAGCGAAGCTTTCTTT
CDR3: CASSVGGGSEAFF

V: TRBV9
J: TRBJ1-2
size: NA
D: NA
DNA: TGTGCCAGCAGCGTAACTGTACAGGGAGAAGGTGGCTACACCTTC
CDR3: CASSVTVQGEGGYTF

V: TRBV4-1
J: TRBJ2-1
size: NA
D: NA
DNA: TGCGCCAGCAGCCAAGCGAGGAATAATGAGCAGTTCTTC
CDR3: CASSQARNNEQFF

V: TRBV18
J: TRBJ1-1
size: NA
D: NA
DNA: TGTGCCAGCTCACTTAGCAGGGGGAACACTGAAGCTTTCTTT
CDR3: CASSLSRGNTEAFF

V: TRBV5-4
J: TRBJ2-4
size: NA
D: TRBD1
DNA: TGTGCCAGCAGCCCGGACAGGGACTTAGCCAAAAACATTCAGTACTTC
CDR3: CASSPDRDLAKNIQYF

V: TRBV6-5
J: TRBJ2-2
size: NA
D: NA
DNA: TGTGCCAGCAGCTCCCTAGTGTCCGGGGAGCTGTTTTTT
CDR3: CASSSLVSGELFF

V: TRBV7-3
J: TRBJ2-3
size: NA
D: TRBD2
DNA: TGTGCCAGCAGCCAGGGACTAGCGTCGACAGATACGCAGTATTTT
CDR3: CASSQGLASTDTQYF

V: TRBV30
J: TRBJ1-2
size: NA
D: NA
DNA: TGTGCCTGGATTCCCAGGGGACCTAACTATGGCTACACCTTC
CDR3: CAWIPRGPNYGYTF

V: TRBV11-3
J: TRBJ2-5
size: NA
D: NA
DNA: TGTGCCAGCAGTCGGGACTGGCAAGAGACCCAGTACTTC
CDR3: CASSRDWQETQYF

V: TRBV28
J: TRBJ2-7
size: NA
D: TRBD1
DNA: TGTGCCAGCAGGACGACAGGGGAGGTGTACGAGCAGTACTTC
CDR3: CASRTTGEVYEQYF

V: TRBV28
J: TRBJ2-5
size: NA
D: TRBD2
DNA: TGTGCCAGCAGTCCAATTCGGCTAGCGGGAGAGATAAGAGGGGAGACCCAGTACTTC
CDR3: CASSPIRLAGEIRGETQYF

V: TRBV15
J: TRBJ2-2
size: NA
D: TRBD1
DNA: TGTGCCACCAGCAGATACAGGGGGACCGGGGAGCTGTTTTTT
CDR3: CATSRYRGTGELFF

V: TRBV6-1
J: TRBJ1-5
size: NA
D: TRBD1
DNA: TGTGCCAGCAGTCTACAGGGGGCTTATCAGCCCCAGCATTTT
CDR3: CASSLQGAYQPQHF

V: TRBV6-5
J: TRBJ2-3
size: NA
D: NA
DNA: TGTGCCAGCAGGACCGACTCGACGCAGTATTTT
CDR3: CASRTDSTQYF

V: TRBV4-3
J: TRBJ2-7
size: NA
D: TRBD1
DNA: TGCGCCAGCAGCGAGGGACAGGCATCTTCCTACGAGCAGTACTTC
CDR3: CASSEGQASSYEQYF

V: TRBV12-5
J: TRBJ2-7
size: NA
D: TRBD2
DNA: TGTGCTAGTGGACCCCTCCCGGGGGGAGCCTACGAGCAGTACTTC
CDR3: CASGPLPGGAYEQYF